One sample yielded the 20 T cell receptor beta chains listed below, sequenced in a study of T cell responses to AZD1222 COVID-19 vaccine. Some clones are missing from TCRdb's copy, which holds only in-frame ones; the method was immunoSEQ multiplex PCR. Of 250,000 to 300,000 clones listed, 90% to 95% are singletons. This material consisted of peripheral blood, taken 28 days after the second AZD1222 dose. The receptor set was obtained from an adult who received the AZD1222 COVID-19 vaccine.

The CDR3 region is CASTPWGRGVSGTEAFF. As DNA, the CDR3 is TGTGCCAGCACTCCCTGGGGCAGGGGGGTCTCGGGCACTGAAGCTTTCTTT. The chain uses TRBV28 and TRBJ1-1, with 7 bases fitting TRBD1. CDR1 is MDHEN and CDR2 is SYDVKM in the germline V gene. V was pared by 7 bases and J by 4 bases, with 18 bases of the junction left unmatched. This CDR3 spans 17 amino acids.

This clone is a singleton in its sample. The chain employs TRBV5-6 and TRBJ2-7, with no clear D. Germline V CDR1 and CDR2: SGHDT, YYEEEE. The CDR3 has 14 residues. V shed 4 bases and J shed 0 bases, with 11 bases lying between them. CDR3: CASSVGPLSYEQYF. For the CDR3, the DNA is TGTGCCAGCAGCGTCGGACCCCTCTCCTACGAGCAGTACTTC.

The V gene is TRBV29-1, the J gene TRBJ1-2, with 7 bases fitting TRBD1. CDR3 length: 13 residues. Germline V gene data show CDR1 as SQVTM and CDR2 as ANQGSEA. Trimming took 6 bases from V and 0 from J; bases not matched to a gene: 4. The CDR3 DNA is TGCAGCGTCGCGACAGGGACTAACTATGGCTACACCTTC. It encodes CSVATGTNYGYTF.

This clone was recorded a few times. The genes are TRBV5-1 and TRBJ1-2; TRBD1 matches at 10 bases. The CDR3 has 15 residues. Trimming took 0 bases from V and 5 from J; bases not matched to a gene: 4. Germline loops: CDR1 SGHRS, CDR2 YFSETQ. CDR3 DNA sequence: TGCGCCAGCAGCTTGGGGGACAGGGGAGGATATGGCTACACCTTC. Amino acids: CASSLGDRGGYGYTF.

The CDR3 sequence is CASSLLAGAMRGTKNIQYF. CDR3 coding DNA: TGTGCCAGCAGCTTACTGGCGGGAGCGATGAGAGGAACCAAAAACATTCAGTACTTC. J is TRBJ2-4 and V is TRBV7-3; 7 bases agree with TRBD2. CDR1 and CDR2 (germline): SGHTA, FQGTGA. There are 19 residues in the CDR3. Losses at the gene ends were 2 bases for V and 2 bases for J; bases not matched to a gene: 15.

The V call is TRBV28, the J call TRBJ2-7; no firm D call. CDR1 is MDHEN, CDR2 SYDVKM, per germline. Trimming took 8 bases from V and 0 from J, leaving 17 bases between them. CDR3 length: 15 amino acids. Here the CDR3 DNA reads TGTGCCAGCTGCGGTGCAGGTCCGGCCTCCTACGAGCAGTACTTC. Translated, it gives CASCGAGPASYEQYF.

The chain carries TRBV4-1 and TRBJ2-3; 7 bases are a match to TRBD1. Germline CDR1 MGHRA, CDR2 YSYEKL. This CDR3 comprises 16 residues. Trimming took 3 bases from V and 2 from J; bases not matched to a gene: 8. This CDR3 is CASSQFGTEPTDTQYF. The CDR3 coding sequence is TGCGCCAGCAGCCAGTTCGGGACAGAGCCCACAGATACGCAGTATTTT.

CDR3: CASSIWGTNEKLFF. The DNA of the CDR3 is TGTGCCAGTAGTATCTGGGGAACTAATGAAAAACTGTTTTTT. This chain links TRBV19 with TRBJ1-4; D is unresolved. The CDR3 spans 14 residues. V lost 3 bases, J lost 1 base, and 6 bases lay in between. CDR1 LNHDA and CDR2 SQIVND come from the germline V gene (reference sequence). Combining the CDR3 with reference TRBV19 and TRBJ1-4 gives the whole variable domain DGGITQSPKYLFRKEGQNVTLSCEQNLNHDAMYWYRQDPGQGLRLIYYSQIVNDFQKGDIAEGYSVSREKKESFPLTVTSAQKNPTAFYLCASSIWGTNEKLFFGSGTQLSVL.

The chain combines TRBV11-2 with TRBJ2-2, with 7 bases fitting TRBD2. Germline loops: CDR1 SGHAT, CDR2 FQNNGV. J gave up 1 base and V 4 bases, and 12 bases lay outside the gene matches. CDR3 length: 18 amino acids. DNA for the CDR3: TGTGCCAGCAGCTACTCCTCGACTAGCCCTTTGAACACCGGGGAGCTGTTTTTT. Protein: CASSYSSTSPLNTGELFF.

This chain joins TRBV5-6 and TRBJ1-1, with a tentative D call TRBD1 (6 bases). The germline CDR1 and CDR2 sequences are SGHDT and YYEEEE. This CDR3 spans 14 amino acids. V was clipped by 4 bases and J by 1 base, with 11 bases between them. The CDR3 region has the DNA TGTGCCAGCAGCCGCGGGACACAGAACACTGAAGCTTTCTTT. Its translation is CASSRGTQNTEAFF.

The CDR3 loop reads CASSSLTGGGVAEAFF. In DNA form, the CDR3 reads TGTGCCAGCAGCTCCTTGACAGGGGGCGGCGTGGCTGAAGCTTTCTTT. The chain combines TRBV7-9 with TRBJ1-1, with TRBD1 matching 10 bases. Germline V gene data show CDR1 as SEHNR and CDR2 as FQNEAQ (reference sequence). The V gene end was trimmed by 4 bases and the J gene end by 6 bases; junction bases not matched to a gene: 11. The CDR3 is 16 amino acids.

This clone showed up just once. This chain uses TRBV7-9 with TRBJ1-1; D perhaps matches TRBD1 (5 bases). This CDR3 has 16 residues. The V and J ends lost 6 bases and 3 bases respectively, with 20 bases between them. CDR1 is SEHNR, CDR2 FQNEAQ, per germline (reference sequence). The chain's CDR3 is CASSPRVRGSDTEAFF. CDR3 in DNA: TGTGCCAGCAGTCCTCGGGTGAGGGGTTCGGACACTGAAGCTTTCTTT.

This chain links TRBV2 with TRBJ1-1; no reliable D call. The germline V and J ends were trimmed by 3 bases and 1 base, with 9 bases remaining between them. In germline, CDR1 is SNHLY, CDR2 FYNNEI. The CDR3 spans 14 residues. The chain's CDR3 is CASSEGGKNTEAFF. The CDR3 DNA follows: TGTGCCAGCAGTGAGGGCGGGAAGAACACTGAAGCTTTCTTT.

The rearrangement links TRBV4-1 to TRBJ2-1; D gene unclear. The CDR3 has 10 residues. In germline, CDR1 is MGHRA, CDR2 YSYEKL. V lost 8 bases and J lost 5, with 4 bases in between. Written as DNA, the CDR3 is TGCGCCAGCGGACACAATGAGCAGTTCTTC. This codes for CASGHNEQFF.

The chain has TRBV11-2 and TRBJ2-1; TRBD2 matches 8 bases. Trimming at V came to 3 bases and at J to 0 bases, leaving 7 bases not matched to a gene. The length of the CDR3 is 17 residues. Germline V gene lookup returns CDR1 SGHAT and CDR2 FQNNGV. The CDR3 DNA follows: TGTGCCAGCAGCTTCACTAGCGGAGCCGTCTCCTACAATGAGCAGTTCTTC. Amino acids: CASSFTSGAVSYNEQFF.

The chain couples TRBV7-9 to TRBJ1-1, with D unresolved. This CDR3 spans 13 amino acids. Per the germline V gene, CDR1 is SEHNR and CDR2 is FQNEAQ (reference sequence). V lost 7 bases to trimming and J lost 1 base, with 10 bases between them. CDR3 DNA sequence: TGTGCCAGCACCTCCGAACCGAACACTGAAGCTTTCTTT. Its translation: CASTSEPNTEAFF.

The V call is TRBV27, the J call TRBJ1-6; TRBD1 matches 11 bases. There are 14 residues in the CDR3. J was trimmed by 7 bases and V by 5 bases; bases with no gene match: 1. Germline V gene data show CDR1 as MNHEY and CDR2 as SMNVEV (reference sequence). DNA for the CDR3: TGTGCCAGCAGTGGACAGGGGGCGAATTCACCCCTCCACTTT. This gives the protein CASSGQGANSPLHF.

The V call is TRBV5-4, the J call TRBJ1-3; D ambiguous. V was shortened by 0 bases and J by 2 bases, with 6 bases between the two germline ends. This CDR3 spans 14 amino acids. Germline V gene data show CDR1 as SGHNT and CDR2 as YYREEE (reference sequence). The CDR3 sequence is CASSLVGAGNTIYF. Written as DNA, the CDR3 is TGTGCCAGCAGCTTGGTTGGAGCTGGAAACACCATATATTTT.

The gene calls are TRBV6-5 and TRBJ2-1; 11 bases line up with TRBD2. Germline CDR1 is MNHEY and CDR2 is SVGAGI. V was pared by 7 bases and J by 5 bases, with 4 bases of the junction left unmatched. The CDR3 totals 14 residues. CDR3 sequence: CASKGLAGHNEQFF. As DNA, the CDR3 is TGTGCCAGCAAAGGACTAGCGGGTCACAATGAGCAGTTCTTC.

This clone turned up a few times. The chain couples TRBV28 to TRBJ1-4; 7 positions agree with TRBD1. The CDR3 runs 13 residues. V gave up 5 bases and J gave up 6 bases; unmatched junction bases: 3. Per the germline V gene, CDR1 is MDHEN and CDR2 is SYDVKM. CDR3 nucleotides: TGTGCCAGCAGTGTCGGGACAGATGAAAAACTGTTTTTT. It translates to CASSVGTDEKLFF.